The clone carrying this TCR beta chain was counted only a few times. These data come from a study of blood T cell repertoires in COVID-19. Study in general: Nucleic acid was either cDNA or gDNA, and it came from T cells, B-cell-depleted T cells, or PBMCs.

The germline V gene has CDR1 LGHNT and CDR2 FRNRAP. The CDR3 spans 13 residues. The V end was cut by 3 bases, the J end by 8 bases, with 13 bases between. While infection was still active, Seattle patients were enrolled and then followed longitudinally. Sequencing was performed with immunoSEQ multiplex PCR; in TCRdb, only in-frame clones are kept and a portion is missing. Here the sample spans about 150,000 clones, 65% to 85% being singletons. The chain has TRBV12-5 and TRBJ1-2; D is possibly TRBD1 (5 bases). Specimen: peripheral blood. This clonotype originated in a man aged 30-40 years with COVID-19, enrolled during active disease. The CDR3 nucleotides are TGTGCTAGTGGTTTCGGGGGTCGGGGAGGCTACACCTTC. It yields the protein CASGFGGRGGYTF.